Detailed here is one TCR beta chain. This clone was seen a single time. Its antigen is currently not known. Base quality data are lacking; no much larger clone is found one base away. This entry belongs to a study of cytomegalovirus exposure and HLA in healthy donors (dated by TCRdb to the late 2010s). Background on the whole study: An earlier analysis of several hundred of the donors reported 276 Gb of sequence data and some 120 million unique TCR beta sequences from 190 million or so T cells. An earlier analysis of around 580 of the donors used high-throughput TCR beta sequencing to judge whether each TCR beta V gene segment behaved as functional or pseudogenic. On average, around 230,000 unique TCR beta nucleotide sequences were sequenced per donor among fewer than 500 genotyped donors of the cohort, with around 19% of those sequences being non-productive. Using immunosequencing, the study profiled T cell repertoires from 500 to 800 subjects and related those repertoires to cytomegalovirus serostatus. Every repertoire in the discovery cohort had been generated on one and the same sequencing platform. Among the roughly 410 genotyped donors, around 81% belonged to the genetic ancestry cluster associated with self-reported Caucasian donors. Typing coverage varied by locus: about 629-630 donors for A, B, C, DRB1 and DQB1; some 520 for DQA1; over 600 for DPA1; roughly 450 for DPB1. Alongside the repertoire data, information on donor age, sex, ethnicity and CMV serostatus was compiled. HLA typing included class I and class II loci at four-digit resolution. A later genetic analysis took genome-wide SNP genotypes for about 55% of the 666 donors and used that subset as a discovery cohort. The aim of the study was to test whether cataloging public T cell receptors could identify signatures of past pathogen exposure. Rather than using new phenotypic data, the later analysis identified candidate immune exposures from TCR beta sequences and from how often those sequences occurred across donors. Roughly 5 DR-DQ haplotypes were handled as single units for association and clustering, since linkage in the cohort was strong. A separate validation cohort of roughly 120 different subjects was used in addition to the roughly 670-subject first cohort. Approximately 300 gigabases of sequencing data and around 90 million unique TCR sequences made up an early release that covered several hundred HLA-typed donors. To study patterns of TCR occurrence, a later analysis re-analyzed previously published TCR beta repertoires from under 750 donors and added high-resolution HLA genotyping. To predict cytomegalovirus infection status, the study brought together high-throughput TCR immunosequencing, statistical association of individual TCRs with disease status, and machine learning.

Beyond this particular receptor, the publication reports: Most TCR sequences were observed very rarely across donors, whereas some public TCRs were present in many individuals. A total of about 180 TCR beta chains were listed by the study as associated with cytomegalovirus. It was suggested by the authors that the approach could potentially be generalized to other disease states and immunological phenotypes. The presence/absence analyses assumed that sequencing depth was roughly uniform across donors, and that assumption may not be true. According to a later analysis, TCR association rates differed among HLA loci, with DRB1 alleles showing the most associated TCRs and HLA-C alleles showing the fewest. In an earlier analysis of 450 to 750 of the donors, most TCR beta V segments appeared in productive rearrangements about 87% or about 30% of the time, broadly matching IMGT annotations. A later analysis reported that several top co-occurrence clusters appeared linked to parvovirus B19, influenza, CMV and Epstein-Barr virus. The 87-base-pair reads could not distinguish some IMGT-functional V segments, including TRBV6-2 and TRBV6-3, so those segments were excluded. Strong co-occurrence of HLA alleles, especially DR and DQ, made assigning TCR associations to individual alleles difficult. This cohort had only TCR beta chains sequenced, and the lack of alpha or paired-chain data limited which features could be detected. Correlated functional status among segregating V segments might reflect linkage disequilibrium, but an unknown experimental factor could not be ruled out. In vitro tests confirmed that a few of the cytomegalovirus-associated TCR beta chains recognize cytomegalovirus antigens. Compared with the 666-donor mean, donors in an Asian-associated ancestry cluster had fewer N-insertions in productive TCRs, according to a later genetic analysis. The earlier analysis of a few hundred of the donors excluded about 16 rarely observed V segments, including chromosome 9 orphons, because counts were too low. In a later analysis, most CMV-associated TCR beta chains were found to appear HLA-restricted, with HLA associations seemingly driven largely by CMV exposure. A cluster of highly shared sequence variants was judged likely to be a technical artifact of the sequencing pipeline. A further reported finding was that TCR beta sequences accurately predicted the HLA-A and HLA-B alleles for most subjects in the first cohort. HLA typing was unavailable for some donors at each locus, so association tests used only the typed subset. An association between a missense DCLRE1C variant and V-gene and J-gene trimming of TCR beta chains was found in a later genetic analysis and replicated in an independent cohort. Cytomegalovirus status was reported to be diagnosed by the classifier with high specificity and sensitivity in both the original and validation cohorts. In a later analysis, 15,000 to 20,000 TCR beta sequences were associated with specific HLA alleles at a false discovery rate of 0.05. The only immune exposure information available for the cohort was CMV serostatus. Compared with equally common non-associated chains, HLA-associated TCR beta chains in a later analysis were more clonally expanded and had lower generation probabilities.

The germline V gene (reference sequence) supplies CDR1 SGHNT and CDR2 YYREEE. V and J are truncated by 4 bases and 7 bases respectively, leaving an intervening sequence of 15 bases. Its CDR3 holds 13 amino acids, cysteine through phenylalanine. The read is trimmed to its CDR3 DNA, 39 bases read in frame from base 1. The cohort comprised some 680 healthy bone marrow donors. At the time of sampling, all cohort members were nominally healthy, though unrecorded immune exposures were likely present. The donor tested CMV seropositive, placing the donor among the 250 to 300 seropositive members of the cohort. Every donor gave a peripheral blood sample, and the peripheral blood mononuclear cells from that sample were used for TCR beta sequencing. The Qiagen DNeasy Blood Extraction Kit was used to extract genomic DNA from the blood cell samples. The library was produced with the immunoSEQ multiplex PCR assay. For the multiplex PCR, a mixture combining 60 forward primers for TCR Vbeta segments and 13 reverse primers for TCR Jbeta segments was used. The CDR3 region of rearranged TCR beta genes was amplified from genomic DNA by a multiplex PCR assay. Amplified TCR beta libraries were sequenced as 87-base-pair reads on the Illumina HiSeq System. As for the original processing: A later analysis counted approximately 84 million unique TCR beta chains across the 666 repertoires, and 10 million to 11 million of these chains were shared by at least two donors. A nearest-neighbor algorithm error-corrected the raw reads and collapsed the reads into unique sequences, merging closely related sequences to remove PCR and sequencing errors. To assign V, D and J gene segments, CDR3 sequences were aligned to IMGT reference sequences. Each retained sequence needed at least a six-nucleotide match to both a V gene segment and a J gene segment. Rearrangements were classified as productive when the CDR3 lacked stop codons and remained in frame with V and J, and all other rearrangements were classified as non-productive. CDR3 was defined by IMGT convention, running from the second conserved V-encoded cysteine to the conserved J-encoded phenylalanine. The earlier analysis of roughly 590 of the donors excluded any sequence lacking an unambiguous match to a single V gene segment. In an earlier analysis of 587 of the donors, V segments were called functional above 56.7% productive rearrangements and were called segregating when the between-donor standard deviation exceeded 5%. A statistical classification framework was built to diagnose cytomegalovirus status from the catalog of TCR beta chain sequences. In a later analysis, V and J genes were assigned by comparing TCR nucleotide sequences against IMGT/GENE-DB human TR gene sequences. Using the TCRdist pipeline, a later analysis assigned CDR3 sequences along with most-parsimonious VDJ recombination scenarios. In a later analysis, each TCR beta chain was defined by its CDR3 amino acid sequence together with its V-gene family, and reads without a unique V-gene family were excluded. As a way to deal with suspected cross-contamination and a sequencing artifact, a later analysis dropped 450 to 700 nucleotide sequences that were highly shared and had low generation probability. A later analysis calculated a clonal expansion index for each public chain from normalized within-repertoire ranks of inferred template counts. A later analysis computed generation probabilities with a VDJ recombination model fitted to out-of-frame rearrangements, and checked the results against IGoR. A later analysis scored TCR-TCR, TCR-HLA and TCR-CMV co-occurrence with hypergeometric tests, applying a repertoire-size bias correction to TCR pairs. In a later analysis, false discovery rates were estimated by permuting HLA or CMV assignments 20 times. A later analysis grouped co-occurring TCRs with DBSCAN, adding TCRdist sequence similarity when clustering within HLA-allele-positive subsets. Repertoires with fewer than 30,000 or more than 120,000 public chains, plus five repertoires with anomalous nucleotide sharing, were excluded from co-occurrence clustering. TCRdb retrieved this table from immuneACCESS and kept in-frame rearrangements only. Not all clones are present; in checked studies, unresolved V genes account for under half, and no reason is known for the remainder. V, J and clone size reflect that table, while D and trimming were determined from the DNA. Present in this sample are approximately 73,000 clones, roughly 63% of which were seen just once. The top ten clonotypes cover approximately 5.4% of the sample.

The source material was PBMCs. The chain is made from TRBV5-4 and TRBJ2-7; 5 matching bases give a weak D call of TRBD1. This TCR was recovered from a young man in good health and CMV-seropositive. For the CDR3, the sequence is CASSPDKLREQYF. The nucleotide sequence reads TGTGCCAGCAGCCCGGACAAACTGCGGGAGCAGTACTTC.